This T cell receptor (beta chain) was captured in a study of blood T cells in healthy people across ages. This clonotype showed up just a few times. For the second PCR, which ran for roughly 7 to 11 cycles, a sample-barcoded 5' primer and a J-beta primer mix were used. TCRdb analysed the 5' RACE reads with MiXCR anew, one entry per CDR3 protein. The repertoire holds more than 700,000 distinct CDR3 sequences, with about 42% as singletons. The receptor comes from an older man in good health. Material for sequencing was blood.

DNA for the CDR3: TGTGCCAGCAGCGTAGGGACCAACAAGGATGAGGGGACCCAGTACTTC. The encoded protein is CASSVGTNKDEGTQYF. The chain couples TRBV9 to TRBJ2-5; possible D gene TRBD2, 5 bases. This CDR3 is 16 amino acids long. Germline V lookup: CDR1 SGDLS, CDR2 YYNGEE. Trimming cost V 0 bases and J 7 bases, with 19 bases left between them.